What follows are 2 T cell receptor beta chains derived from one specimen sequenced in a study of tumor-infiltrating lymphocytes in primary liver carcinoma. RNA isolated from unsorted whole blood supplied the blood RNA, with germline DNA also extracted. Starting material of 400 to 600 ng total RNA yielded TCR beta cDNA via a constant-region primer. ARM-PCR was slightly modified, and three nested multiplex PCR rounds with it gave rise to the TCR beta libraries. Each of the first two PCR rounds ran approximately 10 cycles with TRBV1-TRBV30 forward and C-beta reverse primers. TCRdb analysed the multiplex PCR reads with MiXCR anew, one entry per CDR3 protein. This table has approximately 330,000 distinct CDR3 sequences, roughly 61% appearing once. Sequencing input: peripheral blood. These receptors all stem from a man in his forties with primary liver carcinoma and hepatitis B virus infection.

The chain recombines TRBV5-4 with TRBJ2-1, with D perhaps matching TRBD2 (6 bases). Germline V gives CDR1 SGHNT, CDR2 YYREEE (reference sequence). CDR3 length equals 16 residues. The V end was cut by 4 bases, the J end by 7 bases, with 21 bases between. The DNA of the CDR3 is TGTGCCAGCAGCCCATCTAGCGAGAGGACGGTAAATGAGCAGTTCTTC. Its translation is CASSPSSERTVNEQFF.

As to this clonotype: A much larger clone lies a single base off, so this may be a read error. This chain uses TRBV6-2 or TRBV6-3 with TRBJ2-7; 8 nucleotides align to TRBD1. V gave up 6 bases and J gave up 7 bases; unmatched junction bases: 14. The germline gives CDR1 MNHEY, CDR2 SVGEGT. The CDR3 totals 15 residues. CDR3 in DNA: TGTGCCAGCAGACCGTCAGGGGGCATTCGCGAGGAGCAGTACTTC. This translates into CASRPSGGIREEQYF.